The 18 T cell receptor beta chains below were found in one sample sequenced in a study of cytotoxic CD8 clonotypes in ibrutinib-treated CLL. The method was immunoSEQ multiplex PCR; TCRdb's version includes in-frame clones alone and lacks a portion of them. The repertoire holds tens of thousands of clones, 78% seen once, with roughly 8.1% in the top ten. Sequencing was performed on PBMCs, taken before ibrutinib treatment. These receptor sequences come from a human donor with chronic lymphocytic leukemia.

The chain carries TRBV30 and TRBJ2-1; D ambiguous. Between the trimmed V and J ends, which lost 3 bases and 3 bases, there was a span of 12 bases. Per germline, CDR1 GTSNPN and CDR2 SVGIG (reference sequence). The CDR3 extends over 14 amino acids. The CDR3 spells CAWSSSHLYNEQFF. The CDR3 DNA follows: TGTGCCTGGAGCTCCAGTCACCTCTACAATGAGCAGTTCTTC.

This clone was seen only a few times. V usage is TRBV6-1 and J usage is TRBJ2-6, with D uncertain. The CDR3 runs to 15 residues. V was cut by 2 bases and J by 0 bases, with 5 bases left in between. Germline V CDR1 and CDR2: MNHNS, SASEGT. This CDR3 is CASSETGSGANVLTF. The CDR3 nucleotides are TGTGCCAGCAGTGAAACCGGCTCTGGGGCCAACGTCCTGACTTTC.

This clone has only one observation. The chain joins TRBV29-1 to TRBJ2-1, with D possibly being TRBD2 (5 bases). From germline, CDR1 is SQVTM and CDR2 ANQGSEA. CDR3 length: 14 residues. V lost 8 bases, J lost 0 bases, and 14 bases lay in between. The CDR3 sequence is CSSEVGSSYNEQFF. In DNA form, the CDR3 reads TGCAGCTCAGAAGTAGGGAGCTCCTACAATGAGCAGTTCTTC.

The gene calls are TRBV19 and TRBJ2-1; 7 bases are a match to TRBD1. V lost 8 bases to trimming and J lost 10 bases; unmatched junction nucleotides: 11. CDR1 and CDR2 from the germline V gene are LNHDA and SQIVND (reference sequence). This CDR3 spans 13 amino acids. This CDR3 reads CASPPNRGLEQFF. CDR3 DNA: TGTGCCAGTCCTCCCAACAGGGGTTTGGAGCAGTTCTTC.

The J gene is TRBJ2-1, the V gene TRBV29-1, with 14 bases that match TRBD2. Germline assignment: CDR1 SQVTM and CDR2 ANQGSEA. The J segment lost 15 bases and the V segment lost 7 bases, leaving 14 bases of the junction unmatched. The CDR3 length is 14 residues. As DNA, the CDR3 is TGCAGCGCTGGATCTGGGACTAGCGGGAGCACGGGGTTCTTC. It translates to CSAGSGTSGSTGFF.

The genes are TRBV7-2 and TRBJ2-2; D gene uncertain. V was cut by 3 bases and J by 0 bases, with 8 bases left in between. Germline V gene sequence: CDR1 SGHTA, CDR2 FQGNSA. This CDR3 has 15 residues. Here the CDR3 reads CASSFGRSNTGELFF. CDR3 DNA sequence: TGTGCCAGCAGCTTCGGCAGATCGAACACCGGGGAGCTGTTTTTT.

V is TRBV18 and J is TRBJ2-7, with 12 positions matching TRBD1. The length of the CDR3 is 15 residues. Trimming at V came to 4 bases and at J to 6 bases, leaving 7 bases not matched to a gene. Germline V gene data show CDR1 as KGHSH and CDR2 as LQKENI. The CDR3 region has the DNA TGTGCCAGCTCACGTACCGGGACAGGGGGCTTCGAGCAGTACTTC. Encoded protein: CASSRTGTGGFEQYF.

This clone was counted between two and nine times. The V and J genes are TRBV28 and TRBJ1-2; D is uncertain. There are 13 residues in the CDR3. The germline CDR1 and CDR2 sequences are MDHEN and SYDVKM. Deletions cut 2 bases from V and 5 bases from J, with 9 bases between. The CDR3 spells CASSLPPPYGYTF. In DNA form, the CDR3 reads TGTGCCAGCAGTTTACCACCACCGTATGGCTACACCTTC.

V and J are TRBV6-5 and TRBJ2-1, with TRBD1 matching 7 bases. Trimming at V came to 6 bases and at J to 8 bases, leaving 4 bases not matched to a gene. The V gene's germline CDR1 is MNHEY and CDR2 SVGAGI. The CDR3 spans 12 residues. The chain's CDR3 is CASSLTGDEQFF. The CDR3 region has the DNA TGTGCCAGCAGCTTAACAGGGGATGAGCAGTTCTTC.

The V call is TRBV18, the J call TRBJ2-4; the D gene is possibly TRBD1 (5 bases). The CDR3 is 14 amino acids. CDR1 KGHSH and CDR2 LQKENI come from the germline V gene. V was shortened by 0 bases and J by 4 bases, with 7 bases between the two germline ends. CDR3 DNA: TGTGCCAGCTCACCACCGTCAGGGAAAAACATTCAGTACTTC. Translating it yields CASSPPSGKNIQYF.

This chain's CDR3 is CASSTRTGELFF. The CDR3 DNA follows: TGTGCCAGCAGCACTAGGACCGGGGAGCTGTTTTTT. The chain recombines TRBV6-5 with TRBJ2-2; D may be TRBD2 (5 bases). This CDR3 comprises 12 residues. V was cut by 6 bases and J by 5 bases, with 7 bases left in between. Germline assignment: CDR1 MNHEY and CDR2 SVGAGI.

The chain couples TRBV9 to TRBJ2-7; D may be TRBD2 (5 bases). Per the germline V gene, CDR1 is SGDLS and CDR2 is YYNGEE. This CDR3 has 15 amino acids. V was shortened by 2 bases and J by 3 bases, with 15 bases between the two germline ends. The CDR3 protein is CASSVSPRGDYEQYF. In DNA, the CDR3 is TGTGCCAGCAGCGTCTCCCCCCGGGGAGACTACGAGCAGTACTTC.

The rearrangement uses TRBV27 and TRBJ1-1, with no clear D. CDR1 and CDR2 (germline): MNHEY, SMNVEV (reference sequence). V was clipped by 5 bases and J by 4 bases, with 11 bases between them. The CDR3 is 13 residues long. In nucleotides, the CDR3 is TGTGCCAGCAGTCCCCGCAGATTCACTGAAGCTTTCTTT. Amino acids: CASSPRRFTEAFF.

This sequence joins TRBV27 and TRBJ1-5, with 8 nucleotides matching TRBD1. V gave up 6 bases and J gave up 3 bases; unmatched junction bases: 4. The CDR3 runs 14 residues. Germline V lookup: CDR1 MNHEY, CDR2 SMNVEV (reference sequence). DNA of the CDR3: TGTGCCAGCAGCAGGGACAGGATCAATCAGCCCCAGCATTTT. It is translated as CASSRDRINQPQHF.

The CDR3 loop is CASSVTVQGLWEEQFF. CDR3 DNA: TGTGCCAGCAGCGTAACGGTCCAGGGGCTTTGGGAGGAGCAGTTCTTC. The chain joins TRBV11-2 to TRBJ2-1, with a tentative D call TRBD1 (6 bases). Per the germline V gene, CDR1 is SGHAT and CDR2 is FQNNGV. This CDR3 region has 16 residues. V gave up 5 bases and J gave up 10 bases, with 24 bases separating them.

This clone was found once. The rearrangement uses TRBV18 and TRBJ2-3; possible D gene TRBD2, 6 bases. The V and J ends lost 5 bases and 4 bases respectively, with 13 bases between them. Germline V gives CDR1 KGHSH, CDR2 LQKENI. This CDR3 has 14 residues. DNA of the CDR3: TGTGCCAGCTCATCCCAGGAGGGCTCAGATACGCAGTATTTT. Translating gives CASSSQEGSDTQYF.

CDR3 nucleotide sequence: TGTGCCAGCAGTCCCGGGACAGGTGTTCCAGATACGCAGTATTTT. As protein: CASSPGTGVPDTQYF. This chain joins TRBV2 and TRBJ2-3; TRBD1 agrees at 8 bases. CDR3 length equals 15 residues. V shed 5 bases and J 4 bases; nucleotides not matched to a gene: 8. The germline V gene encodes CDR1 SNHLY and CDR2 FYNNEI. Variable domain in full (rest from reference TRBV2 and TRBJ2-3): EPEVTQTPSHQVTQMGQEVILRCVPISNHLYFYWYRQILGQKVEFLVSFYNNEISEKSEIFDDQFSVERPDGSNFTLKIRSTKLEDSAMYFCASSPGTGVPDTQYFGPGTRLTVL.

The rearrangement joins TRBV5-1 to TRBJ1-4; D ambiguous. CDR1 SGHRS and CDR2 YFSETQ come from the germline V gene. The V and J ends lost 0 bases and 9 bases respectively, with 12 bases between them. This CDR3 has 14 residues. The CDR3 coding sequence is TGCGCCAGCAGCTTGGACAGAACAGATAAAAAACTGTTTTTT. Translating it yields CASSLDRTDKKLFF.